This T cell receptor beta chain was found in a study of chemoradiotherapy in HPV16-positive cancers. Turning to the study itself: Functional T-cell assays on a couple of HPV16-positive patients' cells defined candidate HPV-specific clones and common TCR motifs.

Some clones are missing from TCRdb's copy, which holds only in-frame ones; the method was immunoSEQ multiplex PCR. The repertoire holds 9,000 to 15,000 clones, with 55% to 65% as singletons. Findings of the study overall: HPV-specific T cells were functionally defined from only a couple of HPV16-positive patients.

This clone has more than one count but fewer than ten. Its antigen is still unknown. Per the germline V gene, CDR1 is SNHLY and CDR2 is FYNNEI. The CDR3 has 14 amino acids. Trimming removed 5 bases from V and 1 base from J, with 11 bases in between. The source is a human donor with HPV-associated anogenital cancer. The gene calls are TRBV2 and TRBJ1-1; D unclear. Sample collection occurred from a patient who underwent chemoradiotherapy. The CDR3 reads CASSYIHRNTEAFF. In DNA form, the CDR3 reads TGTGCCAGCAGTTACATTCATCGGAACACTGAAGCTTTCTTT.